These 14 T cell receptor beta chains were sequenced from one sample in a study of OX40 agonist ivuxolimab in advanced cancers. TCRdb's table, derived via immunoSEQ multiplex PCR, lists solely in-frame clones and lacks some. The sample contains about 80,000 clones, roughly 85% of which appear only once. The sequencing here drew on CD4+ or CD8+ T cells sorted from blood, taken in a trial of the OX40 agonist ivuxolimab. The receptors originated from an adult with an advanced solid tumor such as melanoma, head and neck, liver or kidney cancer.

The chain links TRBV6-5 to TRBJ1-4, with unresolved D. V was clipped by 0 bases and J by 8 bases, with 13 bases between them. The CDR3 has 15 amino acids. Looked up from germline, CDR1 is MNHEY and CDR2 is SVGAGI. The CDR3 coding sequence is TGTGCCAGCAGTTACTCGAGTCGGGGTAGAGAAAAACTGTTTTTT. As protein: CASSYSSRGREKLFF.

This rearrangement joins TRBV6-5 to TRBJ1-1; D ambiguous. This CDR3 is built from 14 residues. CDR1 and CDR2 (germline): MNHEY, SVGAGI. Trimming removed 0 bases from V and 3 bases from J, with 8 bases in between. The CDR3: CASSYSTADTEAFF. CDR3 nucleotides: TGTGCCAGCAGTTACTCGACGGCGGACACTGAAGCTTTCTTT.

The CDR3 nucleotides are TGCGCCAGCAGCCAAGATCCGGGAGGGAACACCGGGGAGCTGTTTTTT. Translation: CASSQDPGGNTGELFF. The chain carries TRBV4-3 and TRBJ2-2; TRBD2 matches at 7 bases. The germline gives CDR1 LGHNA, CDR2 YSLEER. The CDR3 runs 16 residues. With 0 bases clipped from V and 1 base from J, the junction kept 2 bases outside the gene matches.

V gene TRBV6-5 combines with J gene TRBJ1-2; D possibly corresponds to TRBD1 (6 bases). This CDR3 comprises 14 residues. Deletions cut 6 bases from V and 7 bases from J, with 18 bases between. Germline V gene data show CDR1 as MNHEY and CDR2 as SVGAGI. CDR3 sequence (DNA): TGTGCCAGCAGAGGAGAGGGGGGGTTCCCTGGCTACACCTTC. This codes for CASRGEGGFPGYTF.

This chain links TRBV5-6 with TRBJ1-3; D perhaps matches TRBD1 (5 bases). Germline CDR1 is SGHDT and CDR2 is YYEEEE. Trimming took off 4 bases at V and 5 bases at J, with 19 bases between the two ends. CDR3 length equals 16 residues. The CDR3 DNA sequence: TGTGCCAGCAGCCTGGGGGTCAATAACATTCGAAACACCATATATTTT. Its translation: CASSLGVNNIRNTIYF.

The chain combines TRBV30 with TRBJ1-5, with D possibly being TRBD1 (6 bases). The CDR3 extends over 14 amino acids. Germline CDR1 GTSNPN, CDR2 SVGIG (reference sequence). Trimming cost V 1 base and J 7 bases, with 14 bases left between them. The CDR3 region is CAWSATGLWQPQHF. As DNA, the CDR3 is TGTGCCTGGAGTGCCACAGGGTTATGGCAGCCCCAGCATTTT.

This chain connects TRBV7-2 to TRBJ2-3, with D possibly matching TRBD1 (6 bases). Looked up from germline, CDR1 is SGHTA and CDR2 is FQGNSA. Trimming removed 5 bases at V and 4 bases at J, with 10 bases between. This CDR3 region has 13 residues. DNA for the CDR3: TGTGCCAGCAGCGCGGCAGGGGCAGATACGCAGTATTTT. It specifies CASSAAGADTQYF.

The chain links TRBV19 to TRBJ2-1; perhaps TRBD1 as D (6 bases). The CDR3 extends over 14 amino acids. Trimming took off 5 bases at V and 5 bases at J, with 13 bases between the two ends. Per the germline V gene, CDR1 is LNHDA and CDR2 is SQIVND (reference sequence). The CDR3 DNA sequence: TGTGCCAGTAGTCTCAAGACAGGTCACAATGAGCAGTTCTTC. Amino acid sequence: CASSLKTGHNEQFF.

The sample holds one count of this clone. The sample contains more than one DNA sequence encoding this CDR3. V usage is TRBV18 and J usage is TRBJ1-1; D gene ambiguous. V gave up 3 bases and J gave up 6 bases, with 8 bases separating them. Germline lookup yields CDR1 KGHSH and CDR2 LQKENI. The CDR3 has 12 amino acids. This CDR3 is CASSPDRAEAFF. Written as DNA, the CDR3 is TGTGCCAGCTCACCGGACCGGGCTGAAGCTTTCTTT.

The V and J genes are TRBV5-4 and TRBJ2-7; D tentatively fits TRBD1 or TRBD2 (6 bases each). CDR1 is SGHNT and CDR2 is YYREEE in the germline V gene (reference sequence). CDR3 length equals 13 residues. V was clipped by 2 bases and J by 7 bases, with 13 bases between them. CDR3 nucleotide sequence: TGTGCCAGCAGCTTCGGGGGCAGGGGAGAGCAGTACTTC. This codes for CASSFGGRGEQYF.

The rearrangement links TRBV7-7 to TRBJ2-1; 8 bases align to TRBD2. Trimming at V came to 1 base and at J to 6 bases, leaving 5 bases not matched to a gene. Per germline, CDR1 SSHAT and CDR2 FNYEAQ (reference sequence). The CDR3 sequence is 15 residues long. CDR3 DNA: TGTGCCAGCAGCTTAGGGACTAGCCGGGGCAATGAGCAGTTCTTC. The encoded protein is CASSLGTSRGNEQFF.

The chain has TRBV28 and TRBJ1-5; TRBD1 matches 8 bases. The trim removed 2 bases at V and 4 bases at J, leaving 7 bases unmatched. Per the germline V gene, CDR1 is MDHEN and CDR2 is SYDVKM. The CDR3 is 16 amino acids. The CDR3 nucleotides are TGTGCCAGCAGTTTACCCGGACAGGGACAGAATCAGCCCCAGCATTTT. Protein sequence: CASSLPGQGQNQPQHF.

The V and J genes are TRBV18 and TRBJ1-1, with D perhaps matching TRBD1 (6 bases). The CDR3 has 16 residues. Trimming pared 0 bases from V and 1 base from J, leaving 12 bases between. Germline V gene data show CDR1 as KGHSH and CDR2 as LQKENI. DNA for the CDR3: TGTGCCAGCTCACCACCGCAGGGGATGGGGAACACTGAAGCTTTCTTT. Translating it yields CASSPPQGMGNTEAFF.

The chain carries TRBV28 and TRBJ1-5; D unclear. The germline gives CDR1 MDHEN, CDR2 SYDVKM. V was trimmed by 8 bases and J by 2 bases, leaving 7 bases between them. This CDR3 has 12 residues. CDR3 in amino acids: CASLYGNQPQHF. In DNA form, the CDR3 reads TGTGCCAGCCTTTACGGCAATCAGCCCCAGCATTTT. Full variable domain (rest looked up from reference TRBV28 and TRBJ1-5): DVKVTQSSRYLVKRTGEKVFLECVQDMDHENMFWYRQDPGLGLRLIYFSYDVKMKEKGDIPEGYSVSREKKERFSLILESASTNQTSMYLCASLYGNQPQHFGDGTRLSIL.